A selection of T cell receptor beta chains follows, all from one sample in a study of shared clonotypes between healthy human individuals. The method was immunoSEQ multiplex PCR; TCRdb's version includes in-frame clones alone and lacks a portion of them. The sample records millions of clones, 85% to 95% being singletons. The sample taken for sequencing was naive CD8+ T cells from PBMCs. The receptors derive from a man between 18 and 29 years old in good health. Some clones in this sample may be carry-over from other donors' samples. Each CDR3 is given with its conserved first and last residue. Size values are once, few and many counts, or a class for expanded clones, and some rows have none.

TRBV7-3	.	CASSLILGSSTDTQYF
TRBV5-8	.	CASSFAGYF
TRBV15	once	CATSRDATSAYTGELFF
TRBV14	once	CASSQVYRSSNEQYF
TRBV28	.	CASSSPGLAGGLRFEQYF
TRBV7-9	.	CASSLGIMDEQFF
TRBV7-6	.	CASSLGLAASNEQFF
TRBV27	.	CASSLGSGSNQPQHF
TRBV27	.	CASRSLGQGGYEQYF
TRBV7-9	.	CASSSVFVGEDEQYF
TRBV19	few	CASRASGIGNQPQHF
TRBV14	.	CASSLYRNTEAFF
TRBV7-9	.	CASSLVGQISTYEQYF
TRBV11-2	.	CASNRQGSVTDTQYF
TRBV19	.	CASSGEREDSYEQYF
TRBV7-9	.	CASSQEDRESDEQFF
TRBV7-6	.	CASSPNWVSDYGYTF
TRBV19	.	CASSIQGVYNEQFF
TRBV6-1	.	CASSEIGNSNEKLFF
TRBV27	.	CASRQGGGVEAFF
TRBV4-3	.	CASSQYTLGGGNTGELFF
TRBV30	.	CAWKVVFPDRYTF